This TCR beta chain was captured in a study of cytomegalovirus exposure and HLA in healthy donors. Study-wide findings and caveats: Testing in vitro showed a few CMV-associated chains specific for CMV antigens. Later analysis reportedly placed an Asian-associated ancestry cluster below the roughly 680-donor mean in N-insertions. Analyses of presence/absence relied on an assumption of roughly uniform sequencing depth across donors.

The primer mix had 60 Vbeta and 13 Jbeta primers. The protocol was immunoSEQ multiplex PCR, while the TCRdb copy is restricted to in-frame clones and leaves out a portion. The sample yields over 150,000 clones, more than 80% seen once. A remark on this clone: The antigen is undetermined.

This CDR3 region has 14 residues. V lost 6 bases and J 3 bases, leaving 14 bases between the germline ends. CDR1 and CDR2 from the germline V gene are SQVTM and ANQGSEA. The rearrangement joins TRBV29-1 to TRBJ1-4, with D perhaps TRBD1 (5 bases). This TCR derives from a woman in her 30s in good health and CMV-seropositive. Source material: PBMCs. The CDR3 sequence is CSVGLTTANEKLFF. The CDR3 DNA reads as TGCAGCGTGGGACTCACAACGGCTAATGAAAAACTGTTTTTT.